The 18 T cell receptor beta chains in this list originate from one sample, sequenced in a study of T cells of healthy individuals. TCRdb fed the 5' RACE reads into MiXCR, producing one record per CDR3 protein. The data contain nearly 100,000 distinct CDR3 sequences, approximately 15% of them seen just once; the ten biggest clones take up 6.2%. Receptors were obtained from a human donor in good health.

This CDR3 reads CASSPGTGGSEFF. The DNA for the CDR3 is TGTGCCAGCAGCCCCGGGACAGGGGGCTCTGAGTTCTTC. The chain couples TRBV12-3 or TRBV12-4 to TRBJ2-1; 12 bases match TRBD1. This CDR3 contains 13 residues. After removal of 6 bases from V and 14 bases from J, the junction contained 8 bases not matched to a gene.

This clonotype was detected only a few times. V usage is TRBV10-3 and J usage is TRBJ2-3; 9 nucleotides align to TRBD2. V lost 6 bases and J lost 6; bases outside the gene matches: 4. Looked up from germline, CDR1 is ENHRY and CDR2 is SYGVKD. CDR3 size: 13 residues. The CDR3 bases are TGTGCCATCAGCCCAGGACTAGCGGATACGCAGTATTTT. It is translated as CAISPGLADTQYF.

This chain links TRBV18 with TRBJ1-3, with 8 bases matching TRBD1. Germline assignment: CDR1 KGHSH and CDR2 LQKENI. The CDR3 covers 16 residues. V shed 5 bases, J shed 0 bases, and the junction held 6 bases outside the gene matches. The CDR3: CASSLRTGSSGNTIYF. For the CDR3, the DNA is TGTGCCAGCTCATTAAGGACAGGGAGCTCTGGAAACACCATATATTTT.

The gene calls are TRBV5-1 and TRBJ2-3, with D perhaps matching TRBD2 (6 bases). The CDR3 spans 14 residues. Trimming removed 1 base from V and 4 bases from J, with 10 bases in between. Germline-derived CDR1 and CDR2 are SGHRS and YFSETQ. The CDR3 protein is CASSLLLASDTQYF. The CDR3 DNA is TGCGCCAGCAGCTTGCTACTAGCATCAGATACGCAGTATTTT. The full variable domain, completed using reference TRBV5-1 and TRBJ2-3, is KAGVTQTPRYLIKTRGQQVTLSCSPISGHRSVSWYQQTPGQGLQFLFEYFSETQRNKGNFPGRFSGRQFSNSRSEMNVSTLELGDSALYLCASSLLLASDTQYFGPGTRLTVL.

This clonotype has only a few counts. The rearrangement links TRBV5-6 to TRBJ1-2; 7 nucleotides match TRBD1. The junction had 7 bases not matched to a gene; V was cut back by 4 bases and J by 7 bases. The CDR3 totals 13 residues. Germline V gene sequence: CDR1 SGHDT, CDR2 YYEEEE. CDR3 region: CASSLTGKGGYTF. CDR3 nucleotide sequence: TGTGCCAGCAGCCTGACAGGGAAAGGTGGCTACACCTTC.

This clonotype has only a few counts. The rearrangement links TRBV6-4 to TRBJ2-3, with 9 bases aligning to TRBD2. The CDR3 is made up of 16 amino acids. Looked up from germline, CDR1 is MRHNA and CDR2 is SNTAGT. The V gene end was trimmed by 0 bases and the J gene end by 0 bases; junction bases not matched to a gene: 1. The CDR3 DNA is TGTGCCAGCAGTGACTCGACTAGCGGAAGCACAGATACGCAGTATTTT. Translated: CASSDSTSGSTDTQYF.

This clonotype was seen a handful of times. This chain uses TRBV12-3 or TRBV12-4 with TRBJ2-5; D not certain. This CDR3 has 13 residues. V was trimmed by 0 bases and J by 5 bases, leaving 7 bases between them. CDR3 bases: TGTGCCAGCAGTTTAGCCCACCGGGAGACCCAGTACTTC. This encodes CASSLAHRETQYF.

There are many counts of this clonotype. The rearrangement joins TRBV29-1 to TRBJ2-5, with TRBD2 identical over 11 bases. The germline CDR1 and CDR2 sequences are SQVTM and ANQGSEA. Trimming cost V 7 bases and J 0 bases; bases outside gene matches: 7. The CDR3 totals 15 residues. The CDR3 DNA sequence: TGCAGCGCCGGGACTAGCGGAGGGTACCAAGAGACCCAGTACTTC. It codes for CSAGTSGGYQETQYF.

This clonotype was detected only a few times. The CDR3, as DNA: TGTGCCAGCAGCAAGGGGGACTACAGACGGATCTTGGACAATGAGCAGTTCTTC. As protein: CASSKGDYRRILDNEQFF. The chain carries TRBV7-9 and TRBJ2-1; weak D call: TRBD2 (7 bases). Looked up from germline, CDR1 is SEHNR and CDR2 is FQNEAQ (reference sequence). This CDR3 comprises 18 residues. The V gene lost 5 bases and the J gene lost 5 bases, with 25 bases spanning the gap.

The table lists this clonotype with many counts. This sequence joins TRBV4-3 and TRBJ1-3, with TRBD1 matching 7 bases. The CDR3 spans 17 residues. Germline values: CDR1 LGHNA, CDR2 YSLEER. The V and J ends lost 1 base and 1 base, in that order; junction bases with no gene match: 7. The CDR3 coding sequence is TGCGCCAGCAGCCAAGGTGACAGGGAAGTTTCTGGAAACACCATATATTTT. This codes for CASSQGDREVSGNTIYF.

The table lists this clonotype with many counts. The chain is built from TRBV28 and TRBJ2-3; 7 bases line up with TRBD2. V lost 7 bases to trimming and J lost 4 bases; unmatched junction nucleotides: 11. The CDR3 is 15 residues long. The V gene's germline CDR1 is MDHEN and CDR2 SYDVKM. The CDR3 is CASNQAGSGSDTQYF. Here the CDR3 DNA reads TGTGCCAGCAACCAAGCGGGAAGCGGCTCAGATACGCAGTATTTT.

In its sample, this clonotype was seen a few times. CDR3 DNA sequence: TGTGCCAGCAGCGCGGCCGGGACAGGGGCCTACGAGCAGTACTTC. This sequence encodes CASSAAGTGAYEQYF. The gene calls are TRBV9 and TRBJ2-7, with 10 bases fitting TRBD1. V shed 3 bases and J 2 bases; nucleotides not matched to a gene: 5. This CDR3 has 15 residues. Germline V gene sequence: CDR1 SGDLS, CDR2 YYNGEE.

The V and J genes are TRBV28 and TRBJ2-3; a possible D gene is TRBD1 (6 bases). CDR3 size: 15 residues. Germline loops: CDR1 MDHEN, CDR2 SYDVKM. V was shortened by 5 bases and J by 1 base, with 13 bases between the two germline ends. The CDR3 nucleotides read TGTGCCAGCAGTGTTACAGGGTACGGCACAGATACGCAGTATTTT. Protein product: CASSVTGYGTDTQYF. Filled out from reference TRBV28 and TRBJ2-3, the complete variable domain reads DVKVTQSSRYLVKRTGEKVFLECVQDMDHENMFWYRQDPGLGLRLIYFSYDVKMKEKGDIPEGYSVSREKKERFSLILESASTNQTSMYLCASSVTGYGTDTQYFGPGTRLTVL.

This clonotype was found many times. The CDR3 nucleotides are TGTGCCAGCAGCAGAGACGGGAATCAGCCCCAGCATTTT. Protein product: CASSRDGNQPQHF. This chain links TRBV6-5 with TRBJ1-5; D ambiguous. The CDR3 has 13 residues. V lost 6 bases, J lost 4 bases, and 10 bases lay in between. Germline CDR1 reads MNHEY; CDR2 reads SVGAGI.

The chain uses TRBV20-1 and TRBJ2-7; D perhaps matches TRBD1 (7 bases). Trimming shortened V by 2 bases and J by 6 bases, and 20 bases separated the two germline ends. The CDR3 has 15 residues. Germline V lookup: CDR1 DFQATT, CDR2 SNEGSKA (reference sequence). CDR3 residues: CSARKGRWQGGEQYF. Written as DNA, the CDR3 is TGCAGTGCTAGAAAGGGGCGTTGGCAGGGGGGCGAGCAGTACTTC.

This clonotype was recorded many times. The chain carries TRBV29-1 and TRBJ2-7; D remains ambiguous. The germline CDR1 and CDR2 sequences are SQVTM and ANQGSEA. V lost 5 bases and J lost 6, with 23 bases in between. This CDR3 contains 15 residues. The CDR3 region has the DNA TGCAGCGTTTCGGGTGACGGCCAGCAAGTTCTCGAGCAGTACTTC. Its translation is CSVSGDGQQVLEQYF.

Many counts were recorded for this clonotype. The CDR3 bases are TGCGCCAGCAGCTTGCCGGCGGGACTCACAGATACGCAGTATTTT. It specifies CASSLPAGLTDTQYF. The rearrangement links TRBV5-1 to TRBJ2-3; maybe TRBD2 (6 bases). The CDR3 runs 15 residues. Germline CDR1 is SGHRS and CDR2 is YFSETQ. V was pared by 1 base and J by 2 bases, with 11 bases between.

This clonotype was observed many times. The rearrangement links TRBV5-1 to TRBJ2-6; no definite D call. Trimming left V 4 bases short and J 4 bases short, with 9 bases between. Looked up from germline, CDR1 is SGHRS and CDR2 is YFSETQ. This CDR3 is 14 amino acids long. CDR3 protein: CASSLSVGANVLTF. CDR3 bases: TGCGCCAGCAGCCTCTCAGTGGGGGCCAACGTCCTGACTTTC. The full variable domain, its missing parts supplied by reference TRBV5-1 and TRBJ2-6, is KAGVTQTPRYLIKTRGQQVTLSCSPISGHRSVSWYQQTPGQGLQFLFEYFSETQRNKGNFPGRFSGRQFSNSRSEMNVSTLELGDSALYLCASSLSVGANVLTFGAGSRLTVL.